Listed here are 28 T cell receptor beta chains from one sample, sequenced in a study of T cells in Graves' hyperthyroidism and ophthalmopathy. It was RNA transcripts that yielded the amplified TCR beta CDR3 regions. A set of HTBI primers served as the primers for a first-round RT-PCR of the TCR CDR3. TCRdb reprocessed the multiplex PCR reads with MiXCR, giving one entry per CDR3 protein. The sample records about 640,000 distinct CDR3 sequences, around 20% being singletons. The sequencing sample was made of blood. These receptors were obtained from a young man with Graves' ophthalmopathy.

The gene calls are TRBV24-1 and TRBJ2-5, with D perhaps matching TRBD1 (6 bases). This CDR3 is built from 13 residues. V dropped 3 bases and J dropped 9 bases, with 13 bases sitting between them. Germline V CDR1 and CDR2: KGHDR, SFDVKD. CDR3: CATSDVYREAQYF. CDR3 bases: TGTGCCACCAGTGATGTTTACAGGGAAGCCCAGTACTTC.

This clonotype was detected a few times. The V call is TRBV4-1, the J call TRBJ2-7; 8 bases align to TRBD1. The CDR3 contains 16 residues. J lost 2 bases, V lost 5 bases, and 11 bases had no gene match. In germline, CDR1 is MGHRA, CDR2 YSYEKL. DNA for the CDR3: TGCGCCAGCAGCGTGACCCCGGACAGGGCAACCTACGAGCAGTACTTC. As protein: CASSVTPDRATYEQYF.

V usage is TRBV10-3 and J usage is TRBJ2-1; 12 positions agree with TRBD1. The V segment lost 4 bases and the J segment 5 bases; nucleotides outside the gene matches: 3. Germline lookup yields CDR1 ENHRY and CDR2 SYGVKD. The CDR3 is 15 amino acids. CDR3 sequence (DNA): TGTGCCATCAGTGGGGGACAGGGGGCCCACAATGAGCAGTTCTTC. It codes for CAISGGQGAHNEQFF.

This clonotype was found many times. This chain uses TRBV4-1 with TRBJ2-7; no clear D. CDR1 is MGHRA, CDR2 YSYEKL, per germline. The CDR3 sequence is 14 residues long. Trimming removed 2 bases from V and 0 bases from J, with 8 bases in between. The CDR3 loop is CASSQISTSYEQYF. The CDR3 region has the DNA TGCGCCAGCAGCCAAATCAGCACCTCCTACGAGCAGTACTTC.

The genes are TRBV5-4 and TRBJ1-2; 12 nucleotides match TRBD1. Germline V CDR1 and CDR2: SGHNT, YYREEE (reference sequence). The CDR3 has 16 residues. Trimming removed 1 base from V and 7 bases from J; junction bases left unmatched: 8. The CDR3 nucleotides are TGTGCCAGCAGCTTGTACCCGGGACAGGGGGCCTCTGGCTACACCTTC. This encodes CASSLYPGQGASGYTF.

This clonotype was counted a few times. CDR3 nucleotides: TGCAGCGTTGAAGATCGTAGGGGGTATGACTATGGCTACACCTTC. Its protein is CSVEDRRGYDYGYTF. The chain employs TRBV29-1 and TRBJ1-2; TRBD1 is a possible D gene (6 bases). Germline V lookup: CDR1 SQVTM, CDR2 ANQGSEA. The CDR3 is 15 residues long. V shed 0 bases and J shed 3 bases, with 14 bases lying between them. The full variable domain, rest sourced from reference TRBV29-1 and TRBJ1-2, is SAVISQKPSRDICQRGTSLTIQCQVDSQVTMMFWYRQQPGQSLTLIATANQGSEATYESGFVIDKFPISRPNLTFSTLTVSNMSPEDSSIYLCSVEDRRGYDYGYTFGSGTRLTVV.

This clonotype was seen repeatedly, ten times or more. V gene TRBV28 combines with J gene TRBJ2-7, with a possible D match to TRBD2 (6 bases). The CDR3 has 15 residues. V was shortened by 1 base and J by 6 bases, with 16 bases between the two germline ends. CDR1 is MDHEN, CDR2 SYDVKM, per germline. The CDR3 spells CASSLSGSVESEQYF. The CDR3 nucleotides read TGTGCCAGCAGTTTATCCGGGAGTGTGGAGAGCGAGCAGTACTTC.

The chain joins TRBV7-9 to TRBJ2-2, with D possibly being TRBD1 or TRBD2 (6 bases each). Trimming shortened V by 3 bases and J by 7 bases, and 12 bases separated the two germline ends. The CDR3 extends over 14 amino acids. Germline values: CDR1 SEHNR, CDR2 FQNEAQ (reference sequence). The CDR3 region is CASSFYAGHGELFF. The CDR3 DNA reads TGTGCCAGCAGCTTCTATGCGGGACACGGGGAGCTGTTTTTT.

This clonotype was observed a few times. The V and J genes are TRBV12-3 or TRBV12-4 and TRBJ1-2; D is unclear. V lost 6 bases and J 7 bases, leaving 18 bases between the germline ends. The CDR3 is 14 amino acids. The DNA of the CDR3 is TGTGCCAGCAGCGACGGAGGAAAAGCCGGTGGCTACACCTTC. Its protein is CASSDGGKAGGYTF.

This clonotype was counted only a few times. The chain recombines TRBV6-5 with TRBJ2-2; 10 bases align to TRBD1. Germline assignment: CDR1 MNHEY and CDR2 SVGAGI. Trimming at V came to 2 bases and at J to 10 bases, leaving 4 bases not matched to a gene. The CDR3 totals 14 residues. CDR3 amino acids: CASSYGTGVEELFF. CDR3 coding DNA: TGTGCCAGCAGTTACGGGACAGGGGTTGAGGAGCTGTTTTTT.

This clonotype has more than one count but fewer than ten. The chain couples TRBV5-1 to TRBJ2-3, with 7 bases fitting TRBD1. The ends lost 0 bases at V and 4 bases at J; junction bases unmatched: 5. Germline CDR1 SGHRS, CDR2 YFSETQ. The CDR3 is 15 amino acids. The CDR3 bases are TGCGCCAGCAGCTTGGAGGGACAGAGGGCAGATACGCAGTATTTT. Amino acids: CASSLEGQRADTQYF.

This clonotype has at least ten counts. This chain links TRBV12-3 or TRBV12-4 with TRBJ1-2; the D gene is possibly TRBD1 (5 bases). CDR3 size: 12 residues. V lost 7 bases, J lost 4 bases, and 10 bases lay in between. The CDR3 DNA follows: TGTGCCAGCACCCCGGGGCCCTATGGCTACACCTTC. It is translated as CASTPGPYGYTF.

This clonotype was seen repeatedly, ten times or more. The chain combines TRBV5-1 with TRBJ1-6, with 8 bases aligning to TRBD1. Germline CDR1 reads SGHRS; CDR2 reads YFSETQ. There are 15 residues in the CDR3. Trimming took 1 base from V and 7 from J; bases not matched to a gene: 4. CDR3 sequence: CASSLQGASNSPLHF. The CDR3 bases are TGCGCCAGCAGCTTGCAGGGGGCGAGCAATTCACCCCTCCACTTT.

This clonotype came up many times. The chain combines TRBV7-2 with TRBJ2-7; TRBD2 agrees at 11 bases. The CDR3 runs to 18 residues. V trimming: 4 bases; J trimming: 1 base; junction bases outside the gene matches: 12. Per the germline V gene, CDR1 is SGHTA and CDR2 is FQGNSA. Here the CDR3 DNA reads TGTGCCAGCAGCTGGGGGGCTAGCGGGAGGAAGCTTTCCTACGAGCAGTACTTC. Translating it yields CASSWGASGRKLSYEQYF.

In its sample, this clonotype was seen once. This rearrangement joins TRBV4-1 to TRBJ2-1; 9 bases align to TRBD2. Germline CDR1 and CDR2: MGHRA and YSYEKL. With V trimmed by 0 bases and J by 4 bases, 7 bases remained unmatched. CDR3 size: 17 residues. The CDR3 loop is CASSQDLPSGIYNEQFF. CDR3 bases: TGCGCCAGCAGCCAAGATCTTCCTAGCGGGATTTACAATGAGCAGTTCTTC.

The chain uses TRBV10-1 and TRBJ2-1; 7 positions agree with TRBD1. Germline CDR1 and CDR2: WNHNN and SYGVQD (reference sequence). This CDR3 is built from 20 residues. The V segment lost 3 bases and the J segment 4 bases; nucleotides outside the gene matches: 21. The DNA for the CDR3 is TGCGCCAGCAGTGACAGCGAAATCTTGGTTGGACAGGTCGCATACAATGAGCAGTTCTTC. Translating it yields CASSDSEILVGQVAYNEQFF.

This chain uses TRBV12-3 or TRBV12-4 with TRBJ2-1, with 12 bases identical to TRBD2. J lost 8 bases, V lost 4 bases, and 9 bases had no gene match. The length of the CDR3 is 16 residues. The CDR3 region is CASSSPSGRARDEQFF. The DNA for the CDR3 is TGTGCCAGCAGTTCCCCTAGCGGGAGGGCTAGGGATGAGCAGTTCTTC.

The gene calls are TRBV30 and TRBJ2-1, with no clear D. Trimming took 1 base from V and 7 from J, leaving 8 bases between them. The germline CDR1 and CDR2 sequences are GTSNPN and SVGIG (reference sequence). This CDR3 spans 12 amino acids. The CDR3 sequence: CAWSDDWNEQFF. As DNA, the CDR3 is TGTGCCTGGAGTGATGACTGGAATGAGCAGTTCTTC.

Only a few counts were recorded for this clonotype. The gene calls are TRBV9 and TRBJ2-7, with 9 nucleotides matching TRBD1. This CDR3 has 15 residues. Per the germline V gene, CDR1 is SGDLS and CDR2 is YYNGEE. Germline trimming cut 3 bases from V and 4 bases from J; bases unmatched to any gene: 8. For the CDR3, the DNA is TGTGCCAGCAGCGCTGACGGACAGGGGTTTTACGAGCAGTACTTC. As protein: CASSADGQGFYEQYF.

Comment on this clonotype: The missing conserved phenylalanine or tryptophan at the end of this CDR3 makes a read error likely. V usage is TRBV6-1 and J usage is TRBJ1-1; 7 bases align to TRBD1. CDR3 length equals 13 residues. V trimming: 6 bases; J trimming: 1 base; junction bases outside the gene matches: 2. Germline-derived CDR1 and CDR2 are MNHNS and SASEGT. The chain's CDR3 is CASSGTANTEAFL. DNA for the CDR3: TGTGCCAGCAGCGGGACAGCGAACACTGAAGCTTTCCTT.

CDR3 loop: CASSLELAGVNTDTQYF. CDR3 sequence (DNA): TGTGCCAGCAGCTTGGAGCTAGCGGGAGTTAACACAGATACGCAGTATTTT. The rearrangement links TRBV5-6 to TRBJ2-3; TRBD2 matches at 10 bases. This CDR3 spans 17 amino acids. Germline CDR1 and CDR2: SGHDT and YYEEEE. V was clipped by 0 bases and J by 2 bases; unmatched bases: 6.

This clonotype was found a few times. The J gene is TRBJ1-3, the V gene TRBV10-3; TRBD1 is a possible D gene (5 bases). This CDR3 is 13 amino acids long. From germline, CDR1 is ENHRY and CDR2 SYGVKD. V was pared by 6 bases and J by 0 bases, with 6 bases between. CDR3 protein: CAIRQDSGNTIYF. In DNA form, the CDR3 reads TGTGCCATCAGACAGGACTCTGGAAACACCATATATTTT.

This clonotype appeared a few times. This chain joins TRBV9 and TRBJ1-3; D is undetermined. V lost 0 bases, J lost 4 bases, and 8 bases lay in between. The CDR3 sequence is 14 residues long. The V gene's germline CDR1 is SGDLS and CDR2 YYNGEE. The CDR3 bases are TGTGCCAGCAGCGTAGGTGACGGAGGAAACACCATATATTTT. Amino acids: CASSVGDGGNTIYF. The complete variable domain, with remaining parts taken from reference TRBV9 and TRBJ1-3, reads DSGVTQTPKHLITATGQRVTLRCSPRSGDLSVYWYQQSLDQGLQFLIQYYNGEERAKGNILERFSAQQFPDLHSELNLSSLELGDSALYFCASSVGDGGNTIYFGEGSWLTVV.

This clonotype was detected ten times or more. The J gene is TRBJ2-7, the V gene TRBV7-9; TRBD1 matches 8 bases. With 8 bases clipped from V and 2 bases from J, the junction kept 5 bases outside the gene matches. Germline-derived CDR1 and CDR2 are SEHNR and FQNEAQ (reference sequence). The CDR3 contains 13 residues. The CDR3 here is CASEWTGTYEQYF. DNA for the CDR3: TGTGCCAGCGAGTGGACAGGGACCTACGAGCAGTACTTC.

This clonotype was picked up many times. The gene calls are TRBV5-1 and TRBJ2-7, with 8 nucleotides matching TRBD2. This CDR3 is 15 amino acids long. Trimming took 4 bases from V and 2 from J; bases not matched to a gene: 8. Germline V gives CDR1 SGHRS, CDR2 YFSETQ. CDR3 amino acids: CASSPGTRPPYEQYF. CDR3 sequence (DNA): TGCGCCAGCAGCCCGGGGACTAGGCCTCCCTACGAGCAGTACTTC.

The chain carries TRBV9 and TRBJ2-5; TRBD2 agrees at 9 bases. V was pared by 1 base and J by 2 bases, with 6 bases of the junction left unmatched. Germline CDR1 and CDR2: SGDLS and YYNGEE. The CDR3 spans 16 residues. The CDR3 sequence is CASSVYGLAGQETQYF. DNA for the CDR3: TGTGCCAGCAGCGTATACGGGCTAGCGGGACAAGAGACCCAGTACTTC.

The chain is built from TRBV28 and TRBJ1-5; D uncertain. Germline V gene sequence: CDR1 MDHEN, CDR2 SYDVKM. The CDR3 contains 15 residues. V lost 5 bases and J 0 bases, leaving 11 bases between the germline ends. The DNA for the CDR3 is TGTGCCAGCAGTAGGACGGAGTATAGCAATCAGCCCCAGCATTTT. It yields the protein CASSRTEYSNQPQHF.

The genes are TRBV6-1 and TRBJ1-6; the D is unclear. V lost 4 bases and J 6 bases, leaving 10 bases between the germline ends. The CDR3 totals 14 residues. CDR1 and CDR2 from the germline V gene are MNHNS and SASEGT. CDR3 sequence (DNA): TGTGCCAGCAGTGGACCCGGAAGTAATTCACCCCTCCACTTT. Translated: CASSGPGSNSPLHF.